This TCR beta chain came from a study of PD-L1 blockade in urothelial cancer (dated by TCRdb to the late 2010s). Describing the broader study: Every patient began therapy in the mid-2010s and was given atezolizumab 1,200 mg intravenously every 3 weeks. About 90% of the roughly 30 patients were identified as males with urothelial cancer of bladder origin, and a prior smoking history was reported by 18 of 29 patients. An ECOG performance status of 0 or 1 was recorded for the patients, and 0 to 3 prior chemotherapy regimens had been received by the patients. Blood samples were analyzed at two time points: 3 weeks after treatment start (second dose) and 6 weeks after treatment start. Blood samples gave median yields of around 140,000 T cells and more than 80,000 unique TCRs, along with a median clonality of approximately 0.084. The study, an exploratory multi-omic analysis, examined somatic, immune and clinical correlates of response to PD-L1 blockade with atezolizumab in urothelial cancer. Pretreatment tumor samples and matched peripheral blood, collected serially before and after atezolizumab treatment, underwent TCR sequencing. Durable clinical benefit was defined as progression-free survival longer than 6 months, and TCR features were also tested against progression-free and overall survival. Whole exome sequencing and RNA sequencing of pretreatment tumors were performed alongside TCR sequencing in the same patients. Durable clinical benefit was achieved by nine patients but not by the remaining 20. Pretreatment blood TCR-seq was available for 30 or so patients, at least one posttreatment blood collection was obtained for some 24 patients, and tumor TCR-seq was available for some 24 patients. Paper-wide results and their limitations: Small sample size (n ≈ 29) and many exploratory analyses mean the results are intended to be hypothesis-generating. At 3 weeks after the start of treatment, tumor-associated TCR clones in peripheral blood had expanded more in patients with durable benefit (n ≈ 22, p = 0.022). A pretreatment peripheral blood TCR clonality below the median was linked to improved progression-free and overall survival.

V is trimmed back by 5 bases and J by 4 bases, and the junction contains 6 bases that no gene match accounts for. CDR1 and CDR2, per the germline V gene, are MDHEN and SYDVKM. Reading from cysteine to phenylalanine, the CDR3 counts 16 amino acids. The kept DNA is CDR3 alone, 48 bases in frame from the first base. On this clone: No antigen is known for it. No base quality information exists; no much larger clone differs at one position. This same CDR3 is encoded by further DNA sequences in the sample.

To estimate absolute template abundance from read counts, synthetic TCR analog templates were spiked into each PCR. Using the immunoSEQ assay, TCRbeta CDR3 regions were amplified from genomic DNA with bias-controlled V and J gene primers. Rearranged TCRbeta segments were sequenced at approximately 20X coverage. From the authors' description of their analysis: Clustering was used to correct sequencing errors, and CDR3s were annotated against IMGT to assign V, D and J genes. Out-of-frame and stop-codon sequences were excluded, and only productive TCRbeta rearrangements were used in downstream analyses. Clonality was calculated as one minus the Shannon entropy normalized by the log of the number of unique productive sequences. Fisher's exact test with Benjamini-Hochberg correction, using a cutoff of adjusted p below 0.01, was how clones that differed between time points or between blood and tumor were identified. In its TCRdb copy, this immuneACCESS table keeps in-frame sequences only and misses some clones. Where compared with another copy, unresolved V genes explain less than half of these, and the others have no known cause. V and J calls and clone size are given by that table; D and trimming were obtained from the DNA. Present in this sample are roughly 54,000 clones, 70% to 90% of which were seen just once. Roughly 14% of the sample is in the top ten clones.

Read against the paper, the sample's time point label means: pretreatment peripheral blood. A cohort of 25 to 35 patients with locally advanced or metastatic urothelial carcinoma, treated at Memorial Sloan Kettering on a trial protocol, was included. Peripheral blood mononuclear cells were collected pretreatment and during treatment, at between 1 and 8 total time points per patient. The Qiagen DNeasy Blood extraction kit was used to purify genomic DNA from total PBMCs and tumor samples. PBMCs were collected pretreatment and during treatment, and were isolated and stored as previously described. The V gene is TRBV28 and the J gene is TRBJ2-2; 11 middle bases align to TRBD1. Sample: PBMCs, taken around atezolizumab (anti-PD-L1) treatment. This sequence originates from a woman aged 55-75 years with urothelial cancer. The nucleotide sequence reads TGTGCCAGCAGTCTCCCGGGACAGGGGGTCACCGGGGAGCTGTTTTTT. This yields the protein CASSLPGQGVTGELFF.